This TCR beta chain appears in the sequencing data of a study of T cell responses to AZD1222 COVID-19 vaccine. CDR3 size: 14 residues. The V gene lost 7 bases and the J gene lost 2 bases, with 15 bases spanning the gap. The germline V gene has CDR1 SNHLY and CDR2 FYNNEI. Sequencing was performed with immunoSEQ multiplex PCR; in TCRdb, only in-frame clones are kept and a portion is missing. The repertoire holds over 120,000 clones, with 86% as singletons. The clonotype originates from an adult who received the AZD1222 COVID-19 vaccine. Sequencing was performed on peripheral blood, taken 28 days after the second AZD1222 dose. This chain links TRBV2 with TRBJ2-7; D is possibly TRBD1 (6 bases). The CDR3 is CASTPGHEPYEQYF. The CDR3 DNA follows: TGTGCCAGCACCCCGGGACACGAGCCCTACGAGCAGTACTTC. Filled out from reference TRBV2 and TRBJ2-7, the complete variable domain reads EPEVTQTPSHQVTQMGQEVILRCVPISNHLYFYWYRQILGQKVEFLVSFYNNEISEKSEIFDDQFSVERPDGSNFTLKIRSTKLEDSAMYFCASTPGHEPYEQYFGPGTRLTVT.